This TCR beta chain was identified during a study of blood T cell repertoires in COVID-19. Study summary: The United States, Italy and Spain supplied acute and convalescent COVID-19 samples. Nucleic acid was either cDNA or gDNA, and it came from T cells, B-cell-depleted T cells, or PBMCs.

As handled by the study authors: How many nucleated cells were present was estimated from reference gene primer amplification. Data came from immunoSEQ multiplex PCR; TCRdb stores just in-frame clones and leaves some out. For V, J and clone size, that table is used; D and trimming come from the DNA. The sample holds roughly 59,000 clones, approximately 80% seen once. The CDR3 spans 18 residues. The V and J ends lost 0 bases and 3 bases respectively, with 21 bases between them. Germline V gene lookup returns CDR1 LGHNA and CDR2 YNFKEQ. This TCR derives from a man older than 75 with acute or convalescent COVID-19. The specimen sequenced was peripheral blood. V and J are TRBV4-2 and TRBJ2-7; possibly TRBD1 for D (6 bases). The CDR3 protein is CASSQDGFSSGQFYEQYF. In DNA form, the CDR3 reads TGTGCCAGCAGCCAAGACGGGTTCTCTTCGGGACAATTCTACGAGCAGTACTTC.